The sample holds one count of the clone carrying this TCR beta chain. The source of the sample is a study of blood T cell repertoires in COVID-19. V shed 5 bases, J shed 10 bases, and the junction held 14 bases outside the gene matches. Germline V lookup: CDR1 SEHNR, CDR2 FQNEAQ (reference sequence). This CDR3 region has 15 residues. Libraries were prepared by immunoSEQ multiplex PCR; TCRdb keeps only in-frame clonotypes and omits some of them. The sample has about 50,000 clones; more than 90% are singletons. The rearrangement uses TRBV7-9 and TRBJ2-1; 7 bases are a match to TRBD2. The sequence derives from an elderly woman with acute or convalescent COVID-19. Sequencing input: peripheral blood. CDR3 region: CASSDQRDPFGEQFF. CDR3 nucleotide sequence: TGTGCCAGCAGCGATCAGCGGGACCCCTTCGGAGAGCAGTTCTTC. The whole variable domain, remainder taken from reference TRBV7-9 and TRBJ2-1, is DTGVSQNPRHKITKRGQNVTFRCDPISEHNRLYWYRQTLGQGPEFLTYFQNEAQLEKSRLLSDRFSAERPKGSFSTLEIQRTEQGDSAMYLCASSDQRDPFGEQFFGPGTRLTVL.